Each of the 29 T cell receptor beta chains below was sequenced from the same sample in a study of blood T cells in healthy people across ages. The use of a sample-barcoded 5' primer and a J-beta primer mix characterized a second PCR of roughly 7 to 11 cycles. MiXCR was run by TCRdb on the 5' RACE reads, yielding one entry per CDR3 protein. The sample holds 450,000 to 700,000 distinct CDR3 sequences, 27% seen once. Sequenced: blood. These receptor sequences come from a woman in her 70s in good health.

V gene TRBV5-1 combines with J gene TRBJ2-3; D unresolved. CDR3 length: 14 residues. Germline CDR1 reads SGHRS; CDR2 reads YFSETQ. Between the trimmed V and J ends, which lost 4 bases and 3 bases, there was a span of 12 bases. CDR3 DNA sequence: TGCGCCAGCAGCCTGGTGATGCGGACAGATACGCAGTATTTT. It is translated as CASSLVMRTDTQYF.

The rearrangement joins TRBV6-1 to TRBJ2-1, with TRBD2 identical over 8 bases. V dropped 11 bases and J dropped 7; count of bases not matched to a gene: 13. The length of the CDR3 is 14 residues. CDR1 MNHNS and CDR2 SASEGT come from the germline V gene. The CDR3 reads CASEMGLVRNEQFF. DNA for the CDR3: TGTGCCTCCGAGATGGGACTAGTTAGAAATGAGCAGTTCTTC.

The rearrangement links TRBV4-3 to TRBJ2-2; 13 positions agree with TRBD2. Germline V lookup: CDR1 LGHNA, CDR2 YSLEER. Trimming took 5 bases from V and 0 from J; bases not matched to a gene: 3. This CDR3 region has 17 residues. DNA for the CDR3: TGCGCCAGCAGCGCTGGGACTAGCGGGGCGAACACCGGGGAGCTGTTTTTT. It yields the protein CASSAGTSGANTGELFF.

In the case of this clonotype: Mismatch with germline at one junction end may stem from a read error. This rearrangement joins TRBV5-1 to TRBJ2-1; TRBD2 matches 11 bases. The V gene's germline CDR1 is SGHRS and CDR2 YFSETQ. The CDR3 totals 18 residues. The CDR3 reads CTSSLPTSGDIVAGEQSF. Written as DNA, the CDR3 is TGCACCAGCAGCTTGCCGACTAGCGGGGATATCGTGGCGGGTGAGCAGTCCTTC.

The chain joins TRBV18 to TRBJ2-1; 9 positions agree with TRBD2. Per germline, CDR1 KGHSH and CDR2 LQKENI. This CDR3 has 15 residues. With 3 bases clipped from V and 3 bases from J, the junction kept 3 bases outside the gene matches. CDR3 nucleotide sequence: TGTGCCAGCTCACCTATGCGGGGGGGCTACAATGAGCAGTTCTTC. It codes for CASSPMRGGYNEQFF.

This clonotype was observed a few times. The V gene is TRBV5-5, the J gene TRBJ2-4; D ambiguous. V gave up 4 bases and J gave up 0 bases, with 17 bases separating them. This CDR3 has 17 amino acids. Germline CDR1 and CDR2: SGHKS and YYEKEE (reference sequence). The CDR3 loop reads CASSAFLQILAKNIQYF. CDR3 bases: TGTGCCAGCAGCGCTTTCTTACAGATTCTAGCCAAAAACATTCAGTACTTC.

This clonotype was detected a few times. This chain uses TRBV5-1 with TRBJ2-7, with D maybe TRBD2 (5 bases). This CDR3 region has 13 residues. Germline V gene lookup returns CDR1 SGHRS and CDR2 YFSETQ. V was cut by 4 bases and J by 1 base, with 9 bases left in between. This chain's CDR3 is CASSIPGSYEQYF. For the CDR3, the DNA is TGCGCCAGCAGCATCCCGGGATCCTACGAGCAGTACTTC.

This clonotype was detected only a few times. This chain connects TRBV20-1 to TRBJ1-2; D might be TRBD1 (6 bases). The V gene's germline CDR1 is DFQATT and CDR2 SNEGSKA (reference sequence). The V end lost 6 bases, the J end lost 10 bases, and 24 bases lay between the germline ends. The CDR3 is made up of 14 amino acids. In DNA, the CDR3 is TGCAGTGCCGACAGTCTATGGGGGGCAAGGCTCTACACCTTC. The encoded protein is CSADSLWGARLYTF.

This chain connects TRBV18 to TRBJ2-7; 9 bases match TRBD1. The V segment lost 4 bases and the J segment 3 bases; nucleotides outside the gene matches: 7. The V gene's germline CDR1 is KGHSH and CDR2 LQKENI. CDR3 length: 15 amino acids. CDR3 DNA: TGTGCCAGCTCACGCGCCGGGACAGGGAACTACGAGCAGTACTTC. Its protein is CASSRAGTGNYEQYF.

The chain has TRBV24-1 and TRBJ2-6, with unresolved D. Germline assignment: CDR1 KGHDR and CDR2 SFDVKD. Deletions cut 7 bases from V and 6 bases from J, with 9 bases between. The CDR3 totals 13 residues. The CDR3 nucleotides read TGTGCCACCAGCCACCCGCTGGCCAACGTCCTGACTTTC. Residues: CATSHPLANVLTF.

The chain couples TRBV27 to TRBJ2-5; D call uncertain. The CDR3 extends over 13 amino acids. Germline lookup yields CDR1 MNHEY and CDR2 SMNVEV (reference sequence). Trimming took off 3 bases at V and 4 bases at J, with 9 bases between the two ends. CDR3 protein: CASSLTRVETQYF. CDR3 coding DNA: TGTGCCAGCAGTTTGACTCGAGTAGAGACCCAGTACTTC.

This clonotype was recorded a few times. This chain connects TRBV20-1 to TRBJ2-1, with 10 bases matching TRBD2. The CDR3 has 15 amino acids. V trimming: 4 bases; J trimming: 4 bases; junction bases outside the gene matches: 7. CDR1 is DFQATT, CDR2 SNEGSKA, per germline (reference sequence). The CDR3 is CSAKSLSGGYNEQFF. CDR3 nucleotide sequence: TGCAGTGCTAAATCCCTTAGCGGGGGGTACAATGAGCAGTTCTTC.

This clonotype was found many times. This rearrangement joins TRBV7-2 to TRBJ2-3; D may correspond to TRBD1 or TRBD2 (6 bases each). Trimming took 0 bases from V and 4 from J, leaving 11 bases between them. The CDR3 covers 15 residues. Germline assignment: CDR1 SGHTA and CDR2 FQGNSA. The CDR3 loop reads CASSLAGGQADTQYF. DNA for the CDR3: TGTGCCAGCAGCTTAGCGGGGGGCCAGGCAGATACGCAGTATTTT. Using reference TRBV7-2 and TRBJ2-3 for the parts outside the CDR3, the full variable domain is GAGVSQSPSNKVTEKGKDVELRCDPISGHTALYWYRQSLGQGLEFLIYFQGNSAPDKSGLPSDRFSAERTGGSVSTLTIQRTQQEDSAVYLCASSLAGGQADTQYFGPGTRLTVL.

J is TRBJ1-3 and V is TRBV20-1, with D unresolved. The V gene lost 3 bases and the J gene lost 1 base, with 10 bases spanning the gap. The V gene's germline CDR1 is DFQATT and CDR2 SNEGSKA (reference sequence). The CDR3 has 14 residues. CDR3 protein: CSASPRLSGNTIYF. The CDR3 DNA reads TGCAGTGCTAGCCCTCGACTGTCTGGAAACACCATATATTTT.

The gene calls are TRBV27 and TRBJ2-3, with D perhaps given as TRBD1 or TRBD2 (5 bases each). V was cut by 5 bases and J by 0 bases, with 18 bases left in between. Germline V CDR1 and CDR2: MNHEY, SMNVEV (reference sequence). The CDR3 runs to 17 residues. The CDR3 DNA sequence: TGTGCCAGCAGTCGGGACCCAGCGGCTACAAGCACAGATACGCAGTATTTT. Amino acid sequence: CASSRDPAATSTDTQYF.

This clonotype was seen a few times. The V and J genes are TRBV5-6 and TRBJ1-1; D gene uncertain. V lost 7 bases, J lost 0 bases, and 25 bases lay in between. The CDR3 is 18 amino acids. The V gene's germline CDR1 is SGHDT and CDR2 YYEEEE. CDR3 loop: CASLPQSGSLGMNTEAFF. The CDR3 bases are TGTGCCAGCCTCCCTCAATCTGGCAGCCTTGGCATGAACACTGAAGCTTTCTTT.

CDR3 loop: CASSGTVNNEKLFF. CDR3 in DNA: TGCGCCAGCAGCGGAACAGTGAATAATGAAAAACTGTTTTTT. The rearrangement links TRBV5-1 to TRBJ1-4; unclear D gene. The CDR3 is 14 residues long. Per germline, CDR1 SGHRS and CDR2 YFSETQ. The V gene lost 4 bases and the J gene lost 4 bases, with 11 bases spanning the gap.

CDR3 nucleotides: TGTGCCAGCACCCTTCAGTCCGGGGCTTCACCCCTCCACTTT. Translation: CASTLQSGASPLHF. The chain has TRBV27 and TRBJ1-6; maybe TRBD1 (5 bases). Looked up from germline, CDR1 is MNHEY and CDR2 is SMNVEV (reference sequence). The V end lost 7 bases, the J end lost 9 bases, and 16 bases lay between the germline ends. The CDR3 runs to 14 residues.

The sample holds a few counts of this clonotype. The DNA for the CDR3 is TGTGCCAGCAGCGCGACAGGGACTGGAAACACCATATATTTT. Its translation: CASSATGTGNTIYF. The V gene is TRBV5-6, the J gene TRBJ1-3; 7 nucleotides agree with TRBD1. Per the germline V gene, CDR1 is SGHDT and CDR2 is YYEEEE. CDR3 length: 14 amino acids. The V and J ends lost 4 bases and 2 bases, in that order; junction bases with no gene match: 3. Combining the CDR3 with reference TRBV5-6 and TRBJ1-3 gives the whole variable domain DAGVTQSPTHLIKTRGQQVTLRCSPKSGHDTVSWYQQALGQGPQFIFQYYEEEERQRGNFPDRFSGHQFPNYSSELNVNALLLGDSALYLCASSATGTGNTIYFGEGSWLTVV.

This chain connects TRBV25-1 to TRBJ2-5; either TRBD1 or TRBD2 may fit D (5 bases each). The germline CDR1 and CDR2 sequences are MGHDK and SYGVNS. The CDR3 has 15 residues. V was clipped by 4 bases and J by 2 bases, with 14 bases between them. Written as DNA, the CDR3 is TGTGCCAGCAGTGGCCGCCGGGACCTACAAGAGACCCAGTACTTC. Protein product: CASSGRRDLQETQYF.

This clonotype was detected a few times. CDR3: CSARGSRGGPTGTQYF. For the CDR3, the DNA is TGCAGTGCTAGAGGAAGTCGCGGGGGCCCGACAGGGACCCAGTACTTC. The chain has TRBV20-1 and TRBJ2-1, with a weak D call TRBD2 (7 bases). The DNA end is a closer match to TRBJ2-5, so the J assignment may be wrong. Germline loops: CDR1 DFQATT, CDR2 SNEGSKA (reference sequence). The CDR3 runs to 16 residues.

CDR3 in DNA: TGTGCCAGCAGCTTAGAACATCGAAGTCTTGAAAAACTGTTTTTT. Translated: CASSLEHRSLEKLFF. The chain is built from TRBV7-2 and TRBJ1-4, with no clear D. The V end was cut by 1 base, the J end by 7 bases, with 13 bases between. The germline gives CDR1 SGHTA, CDR2 FQGNSA. The CDR3 is 15 residues long.

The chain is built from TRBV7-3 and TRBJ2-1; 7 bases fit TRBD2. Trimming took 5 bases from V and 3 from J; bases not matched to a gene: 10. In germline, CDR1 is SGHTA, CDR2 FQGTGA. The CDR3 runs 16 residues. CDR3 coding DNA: TGTGCCAGCAGCGCCCTGGGGAGGGGACTCTACAATGAGCAGTTCTTC. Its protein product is CASSALGRGLYNEQFF.

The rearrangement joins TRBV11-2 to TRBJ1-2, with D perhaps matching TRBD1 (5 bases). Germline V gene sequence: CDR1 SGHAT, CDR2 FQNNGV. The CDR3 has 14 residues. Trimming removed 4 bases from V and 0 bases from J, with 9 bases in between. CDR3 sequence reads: CASSSMTANYGYTF. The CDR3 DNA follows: TGTGCCAGCAGCTCGATGACAGCTAACTATGGCTACACCTTC.

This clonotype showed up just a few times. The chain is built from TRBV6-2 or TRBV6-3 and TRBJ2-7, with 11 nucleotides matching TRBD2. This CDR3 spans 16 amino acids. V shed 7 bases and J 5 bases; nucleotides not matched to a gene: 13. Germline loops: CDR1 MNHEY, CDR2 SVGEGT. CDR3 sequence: CASNMARLAGFNEQYF. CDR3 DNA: TGTGCCAGCAACATGGCGAGACTAGCGGGGTTCAACGAGCAGTACTTC.

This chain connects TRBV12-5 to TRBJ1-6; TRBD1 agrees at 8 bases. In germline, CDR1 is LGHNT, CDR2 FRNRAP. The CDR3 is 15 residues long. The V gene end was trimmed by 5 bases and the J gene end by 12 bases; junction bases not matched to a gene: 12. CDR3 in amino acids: CASGPQGASSGPLHF. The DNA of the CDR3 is TGTGCTAGTGGTCCCCAGGGGGCTTCATCAGGACCCCTCCACTTT. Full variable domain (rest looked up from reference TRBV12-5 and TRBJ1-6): DARVTQTPRHKVTEMGQEVTMRCQPILGHNTVFWYRQTMMQGLELLAYFRNRAPLDDSGMPKDRFSAEMPDATLATLKIQPSEPRDSAVYFCASGPQGASSGPLHFGNGTRLTVT.

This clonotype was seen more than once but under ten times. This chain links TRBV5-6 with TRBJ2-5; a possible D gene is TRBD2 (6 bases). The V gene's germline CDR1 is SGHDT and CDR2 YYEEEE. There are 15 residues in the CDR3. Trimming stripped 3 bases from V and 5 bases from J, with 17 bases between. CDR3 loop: CASSSLRAGRETQYF. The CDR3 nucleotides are TGTGCCAGCAGCTCCCTCCGAGCGGGTCGGGAGACCCAGTACTTC.

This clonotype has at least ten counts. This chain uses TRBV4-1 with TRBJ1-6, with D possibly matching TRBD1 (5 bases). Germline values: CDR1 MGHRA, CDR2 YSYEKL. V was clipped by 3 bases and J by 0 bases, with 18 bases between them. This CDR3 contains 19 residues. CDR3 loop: CASSQILSGYLSYNSPLHF. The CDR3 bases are TGCGCCAGCAGCCAGATCCTATCAGGGTATCTCTCCTATAATTCACCCCTCCACTTT.

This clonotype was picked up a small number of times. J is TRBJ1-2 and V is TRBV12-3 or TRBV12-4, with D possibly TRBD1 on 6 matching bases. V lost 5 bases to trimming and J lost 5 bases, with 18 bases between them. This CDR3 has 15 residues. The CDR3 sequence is CASSTRGATVYGYTF. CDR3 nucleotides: TGTGCCAGCAGTACCCGGGGGGCAACAGTATATGGCTACACCTTC.